Following are 6 T cell receptor beta chains from one sample sequenced in a study of T cells in Graves' hyperthyroidism and ophthalmopathy. Researchers amplified the TCR beta CDR3 regions from RNA transcripts. First-round RT-PCR of the TCR CDR3 relied on the HTBI primer set. TCRdb reprocessed the multiplex PCR reads with MiXCR, giving one entry per CDR3 protein. In the table there are around 380,000 distinct CDR3 sequences, roughly 12% of which are singletons. Input material: blood. The receptor set was obtained from a man younger than 40 with Graves' hyperthyroidism that later progressed to Graves' ophthalmopathy.

The sample holds a few counts of this clonotype. V usage is TRBV11-2 and J usage is TRBJ1-4; tentative D call: TRBD1 (6 bases). The CDR3 has 15 residues. Trimming left V 5 bases short and J 7 bases short, with 17 bases between. Germline lookup yields CDR1 SGHAT and CDR2 FQNNGV. In nucleotides, the CDR3 is TGTGCCAGCAGCAGGACGACAGGCCTTGTTGAAAAACTGTTTTTT. As protein: CASSRTTGLVEKLFF.

In this sample, this clonotype turned up a few times. V gene TRBV20-1 combines with J gene TRBJ1-1; 9 nucleotides align to TRBD1. Germline V gene sequence: CDR1 DFQATT, CDR2 SNEGSKA (reference sequence). V shed 3 bases, J shed 5 bases, and the junction held 13 bases outside the gene matches. The CDR3 is 16 residues long. The chain's CDR3 is CSARERTGELETEAFF. The CDR3 DNA follows: TGCAGTGCTAGGGAAAGGACAGGGGAGTTAGAGACTGAAGCTTTCTTT.

The chain employs TRBV5-1 and TRBJ1-1; 7 bases line up with TRBD1. The ends lost 4 bases at V and 1 base at J; junction bases unmatched: 16. CDR3 length: 18 amino acids. The germline V gene has CDR1 SGHRS and CDR2 YFSETQ. The CDR3 loop reads CASSPDSGTAIGNTEAFF. CDR3 bases: TGCGCCAGCAGCCCGGACTCCGGGACAGCTATAGGGAACACTGAAGCTTTCTTT.

This clonotype was seen at least ten times. This rearrangement joins TRBV11-2 to TRBJ2-5; D gene ambiguous. Germline V lookup: CDR1 SGHAT, CDR2 FQNNGV. Trimming cost V 4 bases and J 2 bases, with 11 bases left between them. The CDR3 loop spans 14 amino acids. CDR3 residues: CASSSVESQETQYF. The CDR3 nucleotides read TGTGCCAGCAGCTCCGTCGAGTCACAAGAGACCCAGTACTTC.

The rearrangement uses TRBV6-9 and TRBJ1-1; no clear D gene. This CDR3 region has 15 residues. The germline V gene encodes CDR1 MNHGY and CDR2 SVAAGI. Trimming removed 3 bases from V and 1 base from J, with 12 bases in between. The CDR3 region has the DNA TGTGCCAGCAGTTACGTCCGACCCGGGAACACTGAAGCTTTCTTT. Protein sequence: CASSYVRPGNTEAFF.

This clonotype was recorded many times. The V gene is TRBV10-2, the J gene TRBJ1-1; the D gene is possibly TRBD1 (6 bases). V dropped 8 bases and J dropped 0 bases, with 19 bases sitting between them. Per germline, CDR1 WSHSY and CDR2 SAAADI. The CDR3 contains 16 residues. CDR3 loop: CASSLLEQGMNTEAFF. CDR3 nucleotide sequence: TGCGCCAGCTCTTTGCTCGAACAGGGTATGAACACTGAAGCTTTCTTT.